The entry that follows covers one T cell receptor beta chain sequence. This clone was observed once. Its specific antigen is unknown. Base quality data are lacking; no much larger clone is found one base away. This entry belongs to a study of blood T cell repertoires in COVID-19 (dated by TCRdb to 2018 to 2020). With respect to the entire study: Collaborator samples came from the United States, Italy and Spain and covered acute and convalescent phases of COVID-19. The repertoires were made available in a free public database intended to serve as a resource for research on the immune response to SARS-CoV-2. Where available, HLA class I and class II types were obtained from metadata supplied by the sample provider rather than from assay-based typing. Subjects who had been exposed to COVID-19, were actively infected with it, or had recovered from it provided the deeply sampled blood TCRbeta repertoires that made up the dataset. The samples were drawn from two sources: the first 160 participants of the ongoing ImmuneRACE study, and over 950 subjects contributed by 6 global collaborators. The sample metadata nearly always contained a de-identified subject ID, COVID-19 status, age in years and sex. The prospective study material was composed of cDNA or gDNA derived from T cells, B-cell-depleted T cells, or PBMCs.

The CDR3 contains 14 residues, cysteine and phenylalanine counted. The kept DNA is CDR3 alone, 42 bases in frame from the first base. V lost 5 bases and J lost 2 bases; the stretch between them is 12 bases long. In the germline V gene, CDR1 corresponds to SGHDN and CDR2 to FVKESK. Findings and caveats that apply to the study as a whole: The quantity of clinical and demographic metadata differed by source and by participant and was supplied without curation.

Collaborating institutions collected whole blood in K2EDTA tubes following their own protocols. For TCRbeta analysis, collaborators shipped samples as frozen whole blood, isolated PBMCs, or DNA extracted from either of those sample types. The immunoSEQ Assay, a bias-controlled multiplex PCR, was used to amplify TCRbeta CDR3 regions from genomic DNA. In the original analysis: The number of nucleated cells in each sample was estimated from the amplification of reference gene primers within the assay. To quantify the absolute abundance of each unique TCRbeta CDR3 rearrangement, sequence reads were collapsed and filtered. For each sample, productive Simpson clonality was calculated as the square root of Simpson's diversity index across productive rearrangements. TCRdb holds this immuneACCESS table with in-frame rearrangements only. Some clones are missing; in checked studies, unresolved V genes explain under half, and the rest has no known cause. The DNA was the basis for D and trimming; V, J and clone size are from that table. The sample data list over 130,000 clones, and roughly 80% of these were observed just once. The ten top clones hold roughly 9% of the sample.

The origin of this receptor is a woman between 50 and 59 years old with active or convalescent COVID-19. The sequence is built from TRBV14 and TRBJ1-1; TRBD1 could be the D gene, as 5 bases match. The sequencing input was peripheral blood. Here is the DNA: TGTGCCAGCAGCTTACCGGGGGTCAACACTGAAGCTTTCTTT. It translates as CASSLPGVNTEAFF.